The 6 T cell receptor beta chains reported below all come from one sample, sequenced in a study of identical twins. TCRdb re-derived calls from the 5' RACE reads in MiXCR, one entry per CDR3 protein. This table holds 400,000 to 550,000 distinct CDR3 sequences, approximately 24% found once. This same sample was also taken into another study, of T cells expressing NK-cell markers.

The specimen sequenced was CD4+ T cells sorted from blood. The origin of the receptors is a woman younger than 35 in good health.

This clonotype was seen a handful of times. CDR3 region: CASSGTSVTGELFF. CDR3 DNA: TGTGCCAGCAGTGGGACGTCTGTTACCGGGGAGCTGTTTTTT. The chain has TRBV12-3 or TRBV12-4 and TRBJ2-2, with D perhaps matching TRBD1 or TRBD2 (5 bases each). Trimming left V 5 bases short and J 5 bases short, with 12 bases between. The CDR3 spans 14 residues.

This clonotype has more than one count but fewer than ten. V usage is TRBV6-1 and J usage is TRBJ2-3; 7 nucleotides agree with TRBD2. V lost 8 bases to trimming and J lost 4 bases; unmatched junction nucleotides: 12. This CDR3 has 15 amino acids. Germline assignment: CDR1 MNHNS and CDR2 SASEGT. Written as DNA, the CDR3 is TGTGCCAGCTCCCAGCGGGACCTAGTTCCAGATACGCAGTATTTT. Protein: CASSQRDLVPDTQYF.

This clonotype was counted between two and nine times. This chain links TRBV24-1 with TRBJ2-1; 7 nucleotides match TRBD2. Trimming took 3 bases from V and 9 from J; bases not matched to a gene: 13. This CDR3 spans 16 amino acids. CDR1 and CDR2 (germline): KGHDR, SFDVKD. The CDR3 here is CATSDQTPGGLGEQFF. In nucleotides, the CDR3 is TGTGCCACCAGTGATCAGACTCCGGGAGGCCTCGGTGAGCAGTTCTTC.

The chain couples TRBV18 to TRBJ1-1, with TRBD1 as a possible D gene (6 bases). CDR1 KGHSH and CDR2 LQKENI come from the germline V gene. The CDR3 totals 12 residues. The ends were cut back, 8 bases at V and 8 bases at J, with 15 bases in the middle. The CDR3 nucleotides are TGTGCCAGCCCGGTACAGGGAACGGAAGCTTTCTTT. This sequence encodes CASPVQGTEAFF.

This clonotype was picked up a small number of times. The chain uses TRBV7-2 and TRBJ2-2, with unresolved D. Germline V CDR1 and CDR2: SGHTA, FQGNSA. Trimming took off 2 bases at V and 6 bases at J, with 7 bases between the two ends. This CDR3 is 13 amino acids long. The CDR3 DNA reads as TGTGCCAGCAGCTTAATTCATGCCGGGGAGCTGTTTTTT. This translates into CASSLIHAGELFF.

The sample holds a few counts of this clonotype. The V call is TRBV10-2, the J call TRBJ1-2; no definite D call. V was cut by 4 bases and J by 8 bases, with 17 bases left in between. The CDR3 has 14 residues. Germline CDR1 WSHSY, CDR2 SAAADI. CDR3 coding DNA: TGCGCCAGCAGTGGGATAAACCAGGATTCCGGCTACACCTTC. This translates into CASSGINQDSGYTF.